This T cell receptor beta chain was recovered during a study of cytomegalovirus exposure and HLA in healthy donors. The donors were part of the validation cohort, which consisted of about 120 subjects and was separate from the first cohort of 670 or so subjects. The table came from immunoSEQ multiplex PCR; TCRdb's copy has only in-frame clones and leaves some out. This sample has 250,000 to 350,000 clones; 75% to 90% occur once, and the top ten carry about 0.8%. Comments on this clone: Its antigen is currently unknown.

Points from the study as a whole: Reportedly, cytomegalovirus status was diagnosed with high sensitivity and specificity.

Sequenced: PBMCs. The receptor was isolated from a woman younger than 35 in good health and CMV-seronegative.

The CDR3 reads CATARDTYGYTF. CDR3 DNA sequence: TGTGCCACCGCCCGGGACACCTATGGCTACACCTTC. The chain has TRBV7-9 and TRBJ1-2, with D perhaps matching TRBD1 (6 bases). From germline, CDR1 is SEHNR and CDR2 FQNEAQ (reference sequence). The CDR3 runs 12 residues. Trimming cost V 10 bases and J 4 bases, with 13 bases left between them. The whole variable domain, filled in from reference TRBV7-9 and TRBJ1-2, reads DTGVSQNPRHKITKRGQNVTFRCDPISEHNRLYWYRQTLGQGPEFLTYFQNEAQLEKSRLLSDRFSAERPKGSFSTLEIQRTEQGDSAMYLCATARDTYGYTFGSGTRLTVV.